This entry describes one TCR beta chain. This clone's antigen is unknown. No much larger clone exists at a distance of one base, and base qualities are not known. From its cysteine to its phenylalanine, the CDR3 spans 16 amino acids. This entry keeps only the CDR3 DNA: 48 bases, framed from base 1. According to the germline V gene (reference sequence), CDR1 reads SEHNR and CDR2 reads FQNEAQ. The junction carries 14 bases between V and J, which are trimmed by 2 bases and 1 base respectively. This entry comes from a study of a mutant IDH1 vaccine in newly diagnosed glioma (dated by TCRdb to the early 2020s). About the investigation overall: Patients were given eight vaccinations, in weeks 1, 3, 5, 7, 11, 15, 19 and 23, which matched visits V03 through V10. Vaccination started 4-6 weeks after radiotherapy alone, or was given together with temozolomide cycles in the groups whose treatment included chemotherapy. Of the 30 to 35 treated patients, 62.5% were male and around 40% were female, and a mean age of roughly 41 years was recorded. Before enrollment, patients had received standard therapy of radiotherapy alone, temozolomide alone, or radiochemotherapy with temozolomide; most received the combination. Peripheral blood was collected at six visits: V03 (baseline), V05, V07, V10, V12 and V13. For exploratory analyses, some 24 treated patients had longitudinal TCRB deep sequencing done wherever samples were available.

What the authors observed across the whole study: Immune responses induced by the vaccine were seen in roughly 92% of patients across multiple MHC alleles. No apparent relationship was observed between pseudoprogression and alterations in the top peripheral T cell clonotypes detected by TCRB sequencing. PBMC samples for TCRB deep sequencing were selected based on availability. The authors noted that analyses of patient blood samples could not be reproduced because of sample limitations.

Preparation of the library involved the immunoSEQ multiplex PCR assay. The hsTCRB Kit was used according to the manufacturer's protocol to amplify rearranged TCR beta chain sequences. Sequencing of TCRB libraries was carried out on an Illumina MiSeq. The published analysis was carried out like this. The proprietary platform of the kit vendor was used for demultiplexing, trimming and gene mapping. TCRdb mirrors the immuneACCESS table, restricted to in-frame sequences. Some clones are absent from its copies; in checked studies, under half trace to an unresolved V gene, and the reason for the others is unknown. V and J calls and clone size are those listed in that table; D and trimming were worked out from the DNA. In this sample the table shows under 150,000 clones, 75% to 90% of which occur a single time. The ten largest clones take up around 0.61% of the sample. The meaning of the sample's time point label: week 11, during vaccination. Each vaccine dose, consisting of 300 ug of a 20-mer mutant IDH1 peptide in Montanide, was administered subcutaneously with topical imiquimod. Donors had newly diagnosed WHO grade 3 or 4 IDH1-mutant astrocytomas with loss of nuclear ATRX. The samples were drawn from NOA16, a multicentre, single-arm, open-label phase I trial in Germany that tested a mutant IDH1 peptide vaccine in humans for the first time. The DNeasy Blood and Tissue Kit was used to extract genomic DNA from EDTA blood for TCRB sequencing.

The TCR originated in a woman in her fifties or sixties with glioma. The material was PBMCs, obtained from a glioma patient whose treatment included an IDH1 peptide vaccine. The rearranged chain carries TRBV7-9 and TRBJ2-5, with the D segment possibly TRBD1 or TRBD2, each aligning over 5 bases. DNA sequence: TGTGCCAGCAGCTTATTGGGGGAGAGGGGCCAAGAGACCCAGTACTTC. Translated, it reads CASSLLGERGQETQYF.